This passage covers 15 T cell receptor beta chains from one sample sequenced in a study of shared clonotypes between healthy human individuals (dated by TCRdb to the early 2020s). Libraries came from the immunoSEQ multiplex PCR assay. This immuneACCESS table, as held by TCRdb, lists in-frame sequences with V and J called but not all clones. Of the missing ones, under half trace to an unresolved V gene in checked studies; the others have no known cause. Counted in this sample were 2 million to 2.5 million clones; 92% of them appeared once. Around 0.38% of the sample is taken by the ten largest. The sample taken for sequencing was naive CD4+ T cells from PBMCs. What the cell subset or site label conveys for this sample: CD45RA+ positively selected. These receptors came from a man aged 18-30 years in good health. Some clones in this sample may be carry-over from other donors' samples.

A note on this clone: At one of its ends the junction is not consistent with the germline gene, which may arise from a read error. The CDR3 region is CATSPPRDSSYEQYF. The CDR3 nucleotides read TGTGCCACCAGTCCTCCTCGGGACAGCTCCTACGAGCAGTACTTC. The V call is TRBV6-6, the J call TRBJ2-7, with 7 bases that match TRBD1. CDR1 MNHNY and CDR2 SVGAGI come from the germline V gene (reference sequence). The CDR3 loop spans 15 amino acids.

The V and J genes are TRBV27 and TRBJ2-7; 10 bases are a match to TRBD1. There are 17 residues in the CDR3. Germline assignment: CDR1 MNHEY and CDR2 SMNVEV (reference sequence). V shed 6 bases, J shed 2 bases, and the junction held 13 bases outside the gene matches. As DNA, the CDR3 is TGTGCCAGCAGGTCGGGACAGGGGACTATCTCCCCCTACGAGCAGTACTTC. It yields the protein CASRSGQGTISPYEQYF.

The chain carries TRBV11-3 and TRBJ2-5; perhaps D is TRBD1 or TRBD2 (7 bases each). Trimming pared 1 base from V and 5 bases from J, leaving 17 bases between. The CDR3 covers 16 residues. Germline V CDR1 and CDR2: SGHNT, YENEEA. The CDR3 coding sequence is TGTGCCAGCAGCTTAGGGGAGGGGGCGCGGGTGGAGACCCAGTACTTC. It specifies CASSLGEGARVETQYF.

In its sample, this clone was seen once. At the DNA level, this CDR3 is encoded by other sequences in the same sample as well. The V call is TRBV9, the J call TRBJ2-1, with D possibly being TRBD1 or TRBD2 (5 bases each). This CDR3 comprises 15 residues. Deletions cut 0 bases from V and 2 bases from J, with 9 bases between. Germline V gives CDR1 SGDLS, CDR2 YYNGEE. The CDR3 DNA follows: TGTGCCAGCAGCGTAGTTGGGGGAACCTACAATGAGCAGTTCTTC. Residues: CASSVVGGTYNEQFF.

This rearrangement joins TRBV28 to TRBJ2-7; D unclear. Germline V gives CDR1 MDHEN, CDR2 SYDVKM. This CDR3 has 15 residues. V was trimmed by 3 bases and J by 0 bases, leaving 12 bases between them. This chain's CDR3 is CASSFPPGNSYEQYF. CDR3 DNA: TGTGCCAGCAGTTTTCCACCTGGGAACTCCTACGAGCAGTACTTC. Drawing the rest from reference TRBV28 and TRBJ2-7, the complete variable domain is DVKVTQSSRYLVKRTGEKVFLECVQDMDHENMFWYRQDPGLGLRLIYFSYDVKMKEKGDIPEGYSVSREKKERFSLILESASTNQTSMYLCASSFPPGNSYEQYFGPGTRLTVT.

The chain combines TRBV7-9 with TRBJ2-7; 8 bases line up with TRBD2. The CDR3 loop spans 13 amino acids. V was clipped by 3 bases and J by 3 bases; unmatched bases: 1. Germline values: CDR1 SEHNR, CDR2 FQNEAQ (reference sequence). CDR3 loop: CASSFTSGYEQYF. The CDR3 bases are TGTGCCAGCAGCTTCACTAGCGGCTACGAGCAGTACTTC.

CDR3: CASSDNYGYTF. CDR3 nucleotide sequence: TGCGCCAGCAGTGACAACTATGGCTACACCTTC. This chain uses TRBV4-1 with TRBJ1-2; D uncertain. V shed 6 bases and J shed 2 bases, with 4 bases lying between them. The CDR3 consists of 11 residues. The germline gives CDR1 MGHRA, CDR2 YSYEKL.

The chain uses TRBV15 and TRBJ1-1; 10 nucleotides agree with TRBD1. Trimming removed 4 bases from V and 6 bases from J; junction bases left unmatched: 5. The CDR3 length is 14 residues. Germline loops: CDR1 LNHNV, CDR2 YYDKDF (reference sequence). As DNA, the CDR3 is TGTGCCACCAGCACCAGACAGGGGGCCGCTGAAGCTTTCTTT. Translation: CATSTRQGAAEAFF.

This chain uses TRBV11-2 with TRBJ2-3; tentatively, D is TRBD1 or TRBD2 (5 bases each). This CDR3 is 16 amino acids long. Germline V gene sequence: CDR1 SGHAT, CDR2 FQNNGV. V was cut by 5 bases and J by 3 bases, with 18 bases left in between. The CDR3 DNA reads as TGTGCCAGCAGCCCGGGGCTAGATAGGCGTACAGATACGCAGTATTTT. Protein sequence: CASSPGLDRRTDTQYF.

This clone was counted once. The chain combines TRBV28 with TRBJ2-5, with TRBD1 identical over 11 bases. The germline V gene has CDR1 MDHEN and CDR2 SYDVKM. J gave up 5 bases and V 2 bases, and 7 bases lay outside the gene matches. This CDR3 contains 16 residues. CDR3 DNA sequence: TGTGCCAGCAGTTTAGGACAGGGGGCGGTTGGGGAGACCCAGTACTTC. Translated, it gives CASSLGQGAVGETQYF.

The V and J genes are TRBV6-1 and TRBJ1-2; D is unresolved. V lost 2 bases, J lost 3 bases, and 10 bases lay in between. Per germline, CDR1 MNHNS and CDR2 SASEGT. CDR3 length: 14 amino acids. This CDR3 reads CASSELTEYYGYTF. The CDR3 DNA is TGTGCCAGCAGTGAATTGACCGAATACTATGGCTACACCTTC.

The chain joins TRBV15 to TRBJ1-1; the D is unclear. The length of the CDR3 is 14 residues. The germline V gene encodes CDR1 LNHNV and CDR2 YYDKDF (reference sequence). Trimming removed 0 bases from V and 4 bases from J, with 9 bases in between. The CDR3 is CATSRDIRATEAFF. DNA for the CDR3: TGTGCCACCAGCAGAGATATCCGGGCCACTGAAGCTTTCTTT.

This chain connects TRBV4-3 to TRBJ2-4, with D tentatively TRBD1 (5 bases). This CDR3 is 16 amino acids long. Germline values: CDR1 LGHNA, CDR2 YSLEER. V lost 0 bases and J lost 6, with 15 bases in between. The CDR3 nucleotides read TGCGCCAGCAGCCAAGAAGGGTCAGGGTCCAGAAACATTCAGTACTTC. It specifies CASSQEGSGSRNIQYF.

The rearrangement uses TRBV7-3 and TRBJ2-5; D call uncertain. The CDR3 runs to 13 residues. Germline-derived CDR1 and CDR2 are SGHTA and FQGTGA. Between the trimmed V and J ends, which lost 0 bases and 4 bases, there was a span of 6 bases. CDR3: CASSLTMGETQYF. The CDR3 bases are TGTGCCAGCAGCTTAACGATGGGAGAGACCCAGTACTTC.

This clone has just one count. The chain recombines TRBV11-3 with TRBJ2-1, with 11 bases matching TRBD2. The CDR3 contains 13 residues. V shed 5 bases, J shed 9 bases, and the junction held 3 bases outside the gene matches. CDR1 is SGHNT, CDR2 YENEEA, per germline. CDR3 DNA sequence: TGTGCCAGCAGCAGGGGACTAGCGGTTGAGCAGTTCTTC. Translated: CASSRGLAVEQFF.